A selection of T cell receptor beta chains follows, all from one sample in a study of cytomegalovirus exposure and HLA in healthy donors. TCRdb keeps only in-frame clones here, not all; method: immunoSEQ multiplex PCR. The repertoire includes 150,000 to 200,000 clones, about 80% of them detected once, and about 2.2% sits in the top ten. The sequencing input was PBMCs. The receptors here all came from a woman aged 25 to 39 in good health and CMV-seronegative. CDR3s include the opening cysteine and the closing phenylalanine or tryptophan.

j_call: TRBJ1-4; cdr3_length: 18; v_call: TRBV18; cdr3_aa: CASSPLQGEVATNEKLFF
j_call: TRBJ2-7; cdr3_length: 15; v_call: TRBV5-1; cdr3_aa: CASREGQNIAYEQYF
j_call: TRBJ2-7; cdr3_length: 16; v_call: TRBV7-9; cdr3_aa: CSSSLWSSGRFAEQYF
j_call: TRBJ2-4; cdr3_length: 20; v_call: TRBV19; cdr3_aa: CASSIQYWTGGSIAKNSQYF
j_call: TRBJ1-1; cdr3_length: 15; v_call: TRBV6-5; cdr3_aa: CASSYSTGGLTEAFF
j_call: TRBJ1-5; cdr3_length: 19; v_call: TRBV4-1; cdr3_aa: CASSQVLFSQAKSRQPQHF
j_call: TRBJ1-1; cdr3_length: 13; v_call: TRBV18; cdr3_aa: CASLTLGTGEAFF
j_call: TRBJ1-2; cdr3_length: 14; v_call: TRBV27; cdr3_aa: CASSFGTGVDGYTF
j_call: TRBJ1-1; cdr3_length: 15; v_call: TRBV5-1; cdr3_aa: CASSPYPRGYTEAFF
j_call: TRBJ1-2; cdr3_length: 17; v_call: TRBV5-1; cdr3_aa: CASSLEGGAGVFYGYTF
j_call: TRBJ1-2; cdr3_length: 15; v_call: TRBV19; cdr3_aa: CASSIAGQGNYGYTF
j_call: TRBJ1-2; cdr3_length: 16; v_call: TRBV5-4; cdr3_aa: CASSLSGTGANYGYTF
j_call: TRBJ1-1; cdr3_length: 14; v_call: TRBV5-1; cdr3_aa: CASSSGLEGTEAFF
j_call: TRBJ2-7; cdr3_length: 13; v_call: TRBV27; cdr3_aa: CASRGTALYEQYF
j_call: TRBJ1-1; cdr3_length: 11; v_call: TRBV29-1; cdr3_aa: CSVEEGARAFF
j_call: TRBJ1-2; cdr3_length: 18; v_call: TRBV5-1; cdr3_aa: CASSLKHQQGGADYGYTF
j_call: TRBJ1-6; cdr3_length: 15; v_call: TRBV28; cdr3_aa: CASKDSASYNSPLHF
j_call: TRBJ2-2; cdr3_length: 17; v_call: TRBV7-6; cdr3_aa: CASSLAVPGQGAGELFF
j_call: TRBJ1-4; cdr3_length: 13; v_call: TRBV2; cdr3_aa: CASSQGAREKLFF
j_call: TRBJ2-5; cdr3_length: 13; v_call: TRBV2; cdr3_aa: CASSHRIRETQYF
j_call: TRBJ2-4; cdr3_length: 13; v_call: TRBV28; cdr3_aa: CASRGGGVNSQYF
j_call: TRBJ2-7; cdr3_length: 15; v_call: TRBV14; cdr3_aa: CASSQGTGSGYEQYF
j_call: TRBJ1-1; cdr3_length: 16; v_call: TRBV15; cdr3_aa: CATSRGGTPANTEAFF
j_call: TRBJ1-1; cdr3_length: 16; v_call: TRBV5-6; cdr3_aa: CASSFGWQGRDTEAFF
j_call: TRBJ2-1; cdr3_length: 15; v_call: TRBV29-1; cdr3_aa: CSARSSAPSYNEQFF
j_call: TRBJ1-4; cdr3_length: 15; v_call: TRBV6-5; cdr3_aa: CASSYSRAPIRRLFF
j_call: TRBJ1-1; cdr3_length: 14; v_call: TRBV19; cdr3_aa: CASTGIQGSTEAFF
j_call: TRBJ2-7; cdr3_length: 14; v_call: TRBV10-3; cdr3_aa: CAITPGTGGYEQYF
j_call: TRBJ1-3; cdr3_length: 15; v_call: TRBV5-1; cdr3_aa: CASSPGSLSGNTIYF
j_call: TRBJ2-7; cdr3_length: 15; v_call: TRBV7-3; cdr3_aa: CASTPRRGWNYEQYF
j_call: TRBJ2-7; cdr3_length: 15; v_call: TRBV5-1; cdr3_aa: CASRRALEGTYEQYF
j_call: TRBJ2-7; cdr3_length: 14; v_call: TRBV27; cdr3_aa: CASGKGGSHYEQYF
j_call: TRBJ1-4; cdr3_length: 15; v_call: TRBV18; cdr3_aa: CASSPRTGFNEKLFF
j_call: TRBJ1-3; cdr3_length: 19; v_call: TRBV19; cdr3_aa: CASSPVRDTRGGSGNTIYF
j_call: TRBJ2-1; cdr3_length: 14; v_call: TRBV7-2; cdr3_aa: CASSTLTDYNEQFF
j_call: TRBJ1-2; cdr3_length: 15; v_call: TRBV6-5; cdr3_aa: CASSPLIQGAGGYTF
j_call: TRBJ1-4; cdr3_length: 13; v_call: TRBV27; cdr3_aa: CASSRGAGEKLFF
j_call: TRBJ1-4; cdr3_length: 13; v_call: TRBV7-9; cdr3_aa: CASSPGQGEKLFF
j_call: TRBJ2-1; cdr3_length: 13; v_call: TRBV7-8; cdr3_aa: CASSARQGGEQFF
j_call: TRBJ2-1; cdr3_length: 14; v_call: TRBV27; cdr3_aa: CASSLSGRYNEQFF